This T cell receptor (beta chain) is from a study of blood T cell repertoires in COVID-19. The wider study: Italy, Spain and the United States were the sources of the convalescent and acute COVID-19 samples.

Assay used: immunoSEQ multiplex PCR; TCRdb lists only in-frame clones, some missing. The sample consists of 300,000 to 400,000 clones, approximately 90% of them appearing once. Trimming took 3 bases from V and 4 from J; bases not matched to a gene: 6. Germline CDR1 is SGHNT and CDR2 is YYREEE (reference sequence). The CDR3 loop spans 17 amino acids. Sequencing was performed on peripheral blood. This chain connects TRBV5-4 to TRBJ2-3, with 15 bases matching TRBD2. This sequence was found in a woman aged 25 to 45 with COVID-19, enrolled during active disease. CDR3 DNA sequence: TGTGCCAGCAGCTCCGGGACTAGCGGGGGGTTCGCAGATACGCAGTATTTT. This sequence encodes CASSSGTSGGFADTQYF.